This T cell receptor (beta chain) was observed in a study of blood T cells in healthy people across ages. For this clonotype: The antigen remains unidentified.

The authors ran a second PCR of about 6 to 11 cycles using a sample-barcoded 5' primer and a J-beta primer mix. TCRdb called the 5' RACE reads again in MiXCR, with one record for every CDR3 protein. This table holds 1.5 million to 1.9 million distinct CDR3 sequences, about 45% found once. Study results and caveats: As naive T cell percentage varied, TCR beta diversity correlated strongly with it.

Germline V gene data show CDR1 as LGHNA and CDR2 as YSLEER. With 0 bases clipped from V and 2 bases from J, the junction kept 7 bases outside the gene matches. The CDR3 covers 17 residues. The sequencing input was blood. This clonotype originated in a woman between 18 and 29 years old in good health. The genes are TRBV4-3 and TRBJ2-1, with 7 bases aligning to TRBD2. CDR3 in DNA: TGCGCCAGCAGCCAAGATCAGGCCAGCGGGACCTACAATGAGCAGTTCTTC. Translating it yields CASSQDQASGTYNEQFF.